The 24 T cell receptor beta chains below were found in one sample sequenced in a study of blood T cell repertoires in COVID-19. Measured with immunoSEQ multiplex PCR; TCRdb has only the in-frame clones, and not every one. The sample lists a few hundred thousand clones; roughly nine tenths were seen once. The sample taken for sequencing was peripheral blood. Receptors originate from a man aged 50 to 60 with acute or convalescent COVID-19.

This clone was recorded only once. The rearrangement uses TRBV10-3 and TRBJ2-3; TRBD2 agrees at 9 bases. After removal of 1 base from V and 1 base from J, the junction contained 3 bases not matched to a gene. The CDR3 totals 16 residues. Germline V gene data show CDR1 as ENHRY and CDR2 as SYGVKD. CDR3 sequence reads: CAISELAGGGTDTQYF. The CDR3 DNA reads as TGTGCCATCAGTGAGTTGGCGGGGGGGGGCACAGATACGCAGTATTTT.

The V gene is TRBV6-5, the J gene TRBJ2-4, with 7 bases matching TRBD1. The germline gives CDR1 MNHEY, CDR2 SVGAGI. The CDR3 contains 14 residues. J lost 8 bases, V lost 5 bases, and 9 bases had no gene match. Here the CDR3 DNA reads TGTGCCAGCAGTAACAGGGGCGGGTTTGACATTCAGTACTTC. Its protein product is CASSNRGGFDIQYF.

This clone was detected a few times. The chain carries TRBV9 and TRBJ2-2; the match to TRBD2 covers 10 bases. The CDR3 has 18 residues. The junction had 13 bases not matched to a gene; V was cut back by 3 bases and J by 5 bases. Germline CDR1 reads SGDLS; CDR2 reads YYNGEE. CDR3 residues: CASSAQLAGPRGTGELFF. The CDR3 DNA reads TGTGCCAGCAGCGCGCAACTAGCGGGGCCCCGCGGTACCGGGGAGCTGTTTTTT.

The genes are TRBV9 and TRBJ1-1; unclear D gene. CDR1 and CDR2 from the germline V gene are SGDLS and YYNGEE. The CDR3 has 15 amino acids. Trimming removed 3 bases at V and 1 base at J, with 13 bases between. In DNA, the CDR3 is TGTGCCAGCAGCGCTAACACAGATGAGAACACTGAAGCTTTCTTT. Translation gives CASSANTDENTEAFF. The complete variable domain, with remaining parts taken from reference TRBV9 and TRBJ1-1, reads DSGVTQTPKHLITATGQRVTLRCSPRSGDLSVYWYQQSLDQGLQFLIQYYNGEERAKGNILERFSAQQFPDLHSELNLSSLELGDSALYFCASSANTDENTEAFFGQGTRLTVV.

This rearrangement joins TRBV21-1 to TRBJ1-1; TRBD1, the table's D call, was not compared with the DNA. TRBV21-1 is shown as a pseudogene. The CDR3 sequence is 15 residues long. This CDR3 is CASSSRQGPNTEAFF. CDR3 bases: TGTGCCAGCAGCAGCCGACAGGGGCCGAACACTGAAGCTTTCTTT.

The chain has TRBV6-5 and TRBJ1-6; TRBD1 might be the D (6 bases). V lost 6 bases to trimming and J lost 7 bases, with 16 bases between them. CDR3 size: 15 residues. Germline V gene sequence: CDR1 MNHEY, CDR2 SVGAGI. The CDR3 DNA follows: TGTGCCAGCAGCCGGGTGACAGGAGGAAATTCACCCCTCCACTTT. Translating it yields CASSRVTGGNSPLHF.

The V call is TRBV10-3, the J call TRBJ2-7; TRBD1 matches at 7 bases. This CDR3 has 14 residues. V trimming: 6 bases; J trimming: 0 bases; junction bases outside the gene matches: 5. Per the germline V gene, CDR1 is ENHRY and CDR2 is SYGVKD. CDR3 region: CAIRGTDVSYEQYF. CDR3 DNA sequence: TGTGCCATCAGAGGGACAGACGTCTCCTACGAGCAGTACTTC.

The table lists this clone with a count of one. This chain links TRBV6-5 with TRBJ1-6, with D unclear. The germline V gene encodes CDR1 MNHEY and CDR2 SVGAGI. The CDR3 totals 16 residues. V was trimmed by 0 bases and J by 7 bases, leaving 13 bases between them. The CDR3 DNA is TGTGCCAGCAGTTACTCTCCCCCGACGGGGAATTCACCCCTCCACTTT. Protein: CASSYSPPTGNSPLHF.

The sample holds one count of this clone. This chain links TRBV3-1 (or the pseudogene TRBV3-2) with TRBJ1-6, with D perhaps matching TRBD1 (6 bases). The CDR3 consists of 13 residues. The V gene lost 5 bases and the J gene lost 13 bases, with 15 bases spanning the gap. Germline CDR1 and CDR2: LGHDT and YNNKEL (reference sequence). CDR3 nucleotides: TGTGCCAGCAGCGAGACAGGCCCGGGGCCCCTCCACTTT. As protein: CASSETGPGPLHF.

J is TRBJ2-4 and V is TRBV19; no clear D. The V end lost 5 bases, the J end lost 1 base, and 6 bases lay between the germline ends. CDR1 and CDR2 (germline): LNHDA, SQIVND (reference sequence). The CDR3 contains 13 residues. The CDR3 protein is CASSLEAKNIQYF. DNA of the CDR3: TGTGCCAGTAGTTTGGAGGCCAAAAACATTCAGTACTTC. The entire variable domain, with the rest obtained from reference TRBV19 and TRBJ2-4, is as follows: DGGITQSPKYLFRKEGQNVTLSCEQNLNHDAMYWYRQDPGQGLRLIYYSQIVNDFQKGDIAEGYSVSREKKESFPLTVTSAQKNPTAFYLCASSLEAKNIQYFGAGTRLSVL.

V usage is TRBV3-1 (or the pseudogene TRBV3-2) and J usage is TRBJ2-2, with D hard to call. Germline V gene lookup returns CDR1 LGHDT and CDR2 YNNKEL (reference sequence). The CDR3 is 14 residues long. V was cut by 3 bases and J by 4 bases, with 9 bases left in between. The CDR3 is CASSHLSATGELFF. The CDR3, as DNA: TGTGCCAGCAGCCACCTATCCGCCACCGGGGAGCTGTTTTTT.

The table lists this clone with a count of one. The rearrangement joins TRBV19 to TRBJ1-6, with D maybe TRBD1 (5 bases). V lost 5 bases and J lost 11, with 13 bases in between. CDR1 and CDR2 (germline): LNHDA, SQIVND (reference sequence). The CDR3 length is 13 residues. CDR3 sequence reads: CASSRQGTTPLHF. CDR3 bases: TGTGCCAGTAGTCGGCAGGGAACGACACCCCTCCACTTT.

The chain is built from TRBV11-3 and TRBJ2-3, with D perhaps TRBD1 (8 bases). Germline V gives CDR1 SGHNT, CDR2 YENEEA. The length of the CDR3 is 12 residues. Trimming cost V 11 bases and J 4 bases, with 13 bases left between them. The CDR3 sequence: CALQGGPDTQYF. CDR3 nucleotide sequence: TGTGCCTTACAGGGGGGGCCAGATACGCAGTATTTT.

The V and J genes are TRBV10-1 and TRBJ1-1, with D perhaps TRBD1 (6 bases). From germline, CDR1 is WNHNN and CDR2 SYGVQD (reference sequence). Trimming pared 0 bases from V and 5 bases from J, leaving 10 bases between. The CDR3 consists of 14 residues. The CDR3 loop reads CASSESGRGTEAFF. DNA for the CDR3: TGCGCCAGCAGTGAGTCGGGCAGGGGAACTGAAGCTTTCTTT.

This chain joins TRBV9 and TRBJ2-4; D possibly corresponds to TRBD1 (6 bases). The CDR3 runs to 17 residues. Trimming shortened V by 0 bases and J by 3 bases, and 16 bases separated the two germline ends. Per germline, CDR1 SGDLS and CDR2 YYNGEE. CDR3 DNA: TGTGCCAGCAGCGTAGAGGGAACAGGGAAGGGCAAAAACATTCAGTACTTC. Translated, it gives CASSVEGTGKGKNIQYF.

The V gene is TRBV19, the J gene TRBJ1-1; 8 nucleotides match TRBD1. Trimming removed 4 bases from V and 5 bases from J; junction bases left unmatched: 6. CDR1 LNHDA and CDR2 SQIVND come from the germline V gene (reference sequence). The CDR3 consists of 14 residues. CDR3 sequence: CASSTRTGQTEAFF. The CDR3 nucleotides read TGTGCCAGTAGTACCCGGACAGGGCAGACTGAAGCTTTCTTT.

The chain couples TRBV7-9 to TRBJ2-3; TRBD1 matches at 10 bases. The CDR3 is 17 amino acids. The V gene's germline CDR1 is SEHNR and CDR2 FQNEAQ (reference sequence). The junction had 12 bases not matched to a gene; V was cut back by 5 bases and J by 4 bases. CDR3 nucleotide sequence: TGTGCCAGCAGCGCCACCCGGGACAGGGGTTTGGCAGATACGCAGTATTTT. It is translated as CASSATRDRGLADTQYF.

The sample holds a few counts of this clone. This rearrangement joins TRBV5-4 to TRBJ1-1, with 9 bases lining up with TRBD1. J gave up 1 base and V 4 bases, and 5 bases lay outside the gene matches. This CDR3 comprises 15 residues. From germline, CDR1 is SGHNT and CDR2 YYREEE (reference sequence). Written as DNA, the CDR3 is TGTGCCAGCAGCCCCTACAGGGGGCAGAACACTGAAGCTTTCTTT. Translating it yields CASSPYRGQNTEAFF.

The rearrangement uses TRBV10-3 and TRBJ1-1; the match to TRBD1 covers 8 bases. After removal of 3 bases from V and 4 bases from J, the junction contained 7 bases not matched to a gene. CDR1 ENHRY and CDR2 SYGVKD come from the germline V gene. The CDR3 is 15 amino acids. The CDR3 protein is CAISDKQGGLTEAFF. The DNA of the CDR3 is TGTGCCATCAGTGATAAACAGGGGGGCCTCACTGAAGCTTTCTTT.

The chain couples TRBV7-9 to TRBJ2-7; tentative D call: TRBD2 (5 bases). The germline V and J ends were trimmed by 3 bases and 2 bases, with 14 bases remaining between them. The CDR3 is 15 amino acids. The germline gives CDR1 SEHNR, CDR2 FQNEAQ (reference sequence). This CDR3 reads CASSFKRGPTYEQYF. CDR3 in DNA: TGTGCCAGCAGCTTCAAAAGAGGGCCTACCTACGAGCAGTACTTC.

The rearrangement links TRBV18 to TRBJ1-4; tentatively, D is TRBD1 (5 bases). Germline CDR1 and CDR2: KGHSH and LQKENI. The CDR3 runs to 14 residues. V was shortened by 3 bases and J by 5 bases, with 10 bases between the two germline ends. The CDR3 reads CASSPQGPNEKLFF. The CDR3 region has the DNA TGTGCCAGCTCACCCCAGGGCCCCAATGAAAAACTGTTTTTT.

This clone was detected once. The chain couples TRBV19 to TRBJ1-5, with D unclear. This CDR3 is built from 14 residues. Germline V gene sequence: CDR1 LNHDA, CDR2 SQIVND (reference sequence). V lost 10 bases and J lost 6, with 19 bases in between. CDR3 region: CATGEGFGVQPQHF. The CDR3 region has the DNA TGTGCCACCGGGGAAGGGTTCGGGGTTCAGCCCCAGCATTTT.

The chain carries TRBV7-3 and TRBJ2-3; D is unresolved. Trimming removed 2 bases from V and 8 bases from J, with 14 bases in between. The CDR3 sequence is 14 residues long. The germline V gene encodes CDR1 SGHTA and CDR2 FQGTGA. CDR3 loop: CASSLEAVRGTQYF. The CDR3 DNA is TGTGCCAGCAGCTTAGAGGCGGTCCGCGGTACGCAGTATTTT.

V usage is TRBV5-1 and J usage is TRBJ2-1; 9 bases line up with TRBD2. The CDR3 runs 15 residues. Trimming cost V 2 bases and J 6 bases; bases outside gene matches: 6. Germline CDR1 and CDR2: SGHRS and YFSETQ. CDR3 bases: TGCGCCAGCAGCTTTTCACTAGCGGGCTCCAATGAGCAGTTCTTC. Translation: CASSFSLAGSNEQFF.